The sequence of this T cell receptor (beta chain) was determined in a study of immune heterogeneity within non-small cell lung tumors. Amplification of TCR beta CDR3 was performed by multiplex PCR with 32 V and 13 J primers. TCRdb re-derived calls from the multiplex PCR reads in MiXCR, one entry per CDR3 protein. The repertoire holds about 15,000 distinct CDR3 sequences, 25% to 35% seen once, with 5.2% in the top ten. Template material for each sample was about 0.55 ug of bulk tumor genomic DNA. While surgery was under way, several biopsies spaced far apart were taken per primary tumor. Surgery that was curative in intent was performed on patients with untreated, newly diagnosed non-small cell lung cancer. This clonotype is medium-sized within its sample. V gave up 4 bases and J gave up 0 bases, with 10 bases separating them. Germline V gene lookup returns CDR1 MGHRA and CDR2 YSYEKL. The CDR3 has 15 residues.

Sequencing used lung tumor tissue. V usage is TRBV4-1 and J usage is TRBJ1-3; D call uncertain. The receptor's source is a man in his forties with non-small cell lung cancer. CDR3 nucleotides: TGCGCCAGCAGCCTTACAGAACGCTCTGGAAACACCATATATTTT. Its protein product is CASSLTERSGNTIYF.